Listed below are T cell receptor beta chains from one sample, sequenced in a study of technical replicates of blood from a handful of donors. Repertoires were generated with immunoSEQ multiplex PCR, while TCRdb's copy carries only in-frame clones and drops some. The repertoire holds about 71,000 clones, with around 97% as singletons. The sequencing sample was made of T cells isolated from PBMCs. The receptors come from a human donor in good health. The CDR3 runs from the conserved cysteine through the conserved F or W. The D gene is left open where the match is weak. A clone size is listed for some rows: how often the clone was seen (once, few, many), or a class if it is expanded.

CDR3aa: CASSPRTDFSSGNTIYF
CDR3nt: TGTGCCAGCAGTCCCCGGACAGACTTTAGCTCTGGAAACACCATATATTTT
j_gene: TRBJ1-3
d_gene: -
abundance: -
v_gene: TRBV27

CDR3aa: CASSLLGQTQETQYF
CDR3nt: TGTGCCAGCAGTTTATTGGGACAGACCCAAGAGACCCAGTACTTC
j_gene: TRBJ2-5
d_gene: TRBD1
abundance: -
v_gene: TRBV27

CDR3aa: CASSGRRGGSLNEQFF
CDR3nt: TGTGCCAGCAGTGGCCGGCGCGGGGGTTCTTTGAATGAGCAGTTCTTC
j_gene: TRBJ2-1
d_gene: TRBD2
abundance: -
v_gene: TRBV11-2

CDR3aa: CASSSGQSEQYF
CDR3nt: TGTGCCAGCAGCTCGGGACAGAGCGAGCAGTACTTC
j_gene: TRBJ2-7
d_gene: TRBD1
abundance: -
v_gene: TRBV7-9

CDR3aa: CASSQWGSNQPQHF
CDR3nt: TGCGCCAGCAGCCAATGGGGCAGCAATCAGCCCCAGCATTTT
j_gene: TRBJ1-5
d_gene: -
abundance: -
v_gene: TRBV4-1

CDR3aa: CASSLALADQETQYF
CDR3nt: TGTGCCAGCAGCTTGGCATTAGCGGACCAAGAGACCCAGTACTTC
j_gene: TRBJ2-5
d_gene: -
abundance: once
v_gene: TRBV5-4

CDR3aa: CSAWGPGRGEETQYF
CDR3nt: TGCAGCGCCTGGGGCCCAGGGAGGGGAGAGGAGACCCAGTACTTC
j_gene: TRBJ2-5
d_gene: TRBD2
abundance: -
v_gene: TRBV29-1

CDR3aa: CASSLSYSEKLFF
CDR3nt: TGTGCCAGCAGTTTATCCTATTCCGAAAAACTGTTTTTT
j_gene: TRBJ1-4
d_gene: -
abundance: -
v_gene: TRBV28

CDR3aa: CASSYFASTGELFF
CDR3nt: TGTGCCAGCAGTTACTTCGCGAGCACCGGGGAGCTGTTTTTT
j_gene: TRBJ2-2
d_gene: -
abundance: -
v_gene: TRBV6-5

CDR3aa: CAWNSNYNSPLHF
CDR3nt: TGTGCCTGGAACAGCAACTATAATTCACCCCTCCACTTT
j_gene: TRBJ1-6
d_gene: -
abundance: -
v_gene: TRBV30

CDR3aa: CASSSPTPRGRVHEQYF
CDR3nt: TGTGCCAGCAGTTCCCCTACCCCACGCGGGCGCGTCCACGAGCAGTACTTC
j_gene: TRBJ2-7
d_gene: -
abundance: -
v_gene: TRBV28

CDR3aa: CASSFAGERYEQYF
CDR3nt: TGTGCCAGCAGCTTTGCGGGAGAGCGCTACGAGCAGTACTTC
j_gene: TRBJ2-7
d_gene: TRBD2
abundance: -
v_gene: TRBV7-2

CDR3aa: CASSWASGGAYEQYF
CDR3nt: TGTGCCAGCAGCTGGGCTAGCGGGGGAGCCTACGAGCAGTACTTC
j_gene: TRBJ2-7
d_gene: TRBD2
abundance: -
v_gene: TRBV5-4

CDR3aa: CASSFSGRISDTQYF
CDR3nt: TGTGCCAGCAGCTTCAGCGGGAGAATTTCAGATACGCAGTATTTT
j_gene: TRBJ2-3
d_gene: TRBD2
abundance: -
v_gene: TRBV11-2

CDR3aa: CASTQGWGYDEQYF
CDR3nt: TGTGCCAGCACGCAGGGGTGGGGGTACGACGAGCAGTACTTC
j_gene: TRBJ2-7
d_gene: -
abundance: -
v_gene: TRBV5-6

CDR3aa: CASSLTPGQGETGELFF
CDR3nt: TGCGCCAGCAGTCTAACCCCGGGACAGGGGGAAACCGGGGAGCTGTTTTTT
j_gene: TRBJ2-2
d_gene: TRBD1
abundance: once
v_gene: TRBV5-1

CDR3aa: CASSTRTGFRKLFF
CDR3nt: TGTGCCAGCAGCACAAGGACAGGGTTTCGGAAACTGTTTTTT
j_gene: TRBJ1-4
d_gene: TRBD1
abundance: -
v_gene: TRBV9

CDR3aa: CASSRYRASNTEAFF
CDR3nt: TGTGCCAGCAGCAGATACAGGGCCTCGAACACTGAAGCTTTCTTT
j_gene: TRBJ1-1
d_gene: -
abundance: -
v_gene: TRBV21-1

CDR3aa: CAWSVDMSWGDGPIGYTF
CDR3nt: TGTGCCTGGAGTGTAGATATGTCCTGGGGGGATGGTCCGATTGGCTACACCTTC
j_gene: TRBJ1-2
d_gene: -
abundance: -
v_gene: TRBV30

CDR3aa: CASSEDGREHQPQHF
CDR3nt: TGCGCCAGCAGTGAGGATGGTAGGGAGCACCAGCCCCAGCATTTT
j_gene: TRBJ1-5
d_gene: -
abundance: -
v_gene: TRBV10-2

CDR3aa: CAISESTAYEQYF
CDR3nt: TGTGCCATCAGTGAGTCAACAGCCTACGAGCAGTACTTC
j_gene: TRBJ2-7
d_gene: -
abundance: -
v_gene: TRBV10-3

CDR3aa: CASSPTSGGRTGELFF
CDR3nt: TGCGCCAGCAGCCCGACTAGCGGGGGAAGGACCGGGGAGCTGTTTTTT
j_gene: TRBJ2-2
d_gene: TRBD2
abundance: -
v_gene: TRBV4-1